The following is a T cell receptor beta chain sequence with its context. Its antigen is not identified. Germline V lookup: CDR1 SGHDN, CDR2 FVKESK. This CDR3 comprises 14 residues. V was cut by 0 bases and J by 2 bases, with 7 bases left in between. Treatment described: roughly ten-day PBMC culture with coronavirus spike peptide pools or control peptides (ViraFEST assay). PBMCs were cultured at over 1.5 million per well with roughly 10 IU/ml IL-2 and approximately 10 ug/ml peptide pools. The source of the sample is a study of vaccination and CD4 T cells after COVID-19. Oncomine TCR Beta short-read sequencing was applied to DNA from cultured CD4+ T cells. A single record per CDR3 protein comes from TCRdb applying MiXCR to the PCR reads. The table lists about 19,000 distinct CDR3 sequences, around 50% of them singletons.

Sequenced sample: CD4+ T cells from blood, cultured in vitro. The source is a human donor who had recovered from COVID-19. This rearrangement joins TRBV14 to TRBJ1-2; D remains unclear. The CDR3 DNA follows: TGTGCCAGCAGCCAAGAGGGGTGGAACTATGGCTACACCTTC. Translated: CASSQEGWNYGYTF.